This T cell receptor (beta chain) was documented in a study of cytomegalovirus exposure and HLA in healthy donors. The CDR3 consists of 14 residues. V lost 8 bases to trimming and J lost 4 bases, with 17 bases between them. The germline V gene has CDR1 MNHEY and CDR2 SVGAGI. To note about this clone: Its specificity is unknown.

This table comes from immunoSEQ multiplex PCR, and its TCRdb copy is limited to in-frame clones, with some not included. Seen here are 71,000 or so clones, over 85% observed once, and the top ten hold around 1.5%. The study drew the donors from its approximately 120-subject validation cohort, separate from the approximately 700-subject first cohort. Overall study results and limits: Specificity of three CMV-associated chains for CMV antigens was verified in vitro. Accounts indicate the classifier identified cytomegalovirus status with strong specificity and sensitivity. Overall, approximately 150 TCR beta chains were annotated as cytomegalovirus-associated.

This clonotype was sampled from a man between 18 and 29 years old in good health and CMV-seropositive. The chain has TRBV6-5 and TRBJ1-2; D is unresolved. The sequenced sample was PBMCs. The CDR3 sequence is CASAITEQFYGYTF. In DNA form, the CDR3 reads TGTGCCAGCGCGATCACAGAACAGTTCTATGGCTACACCTTC.